The 21 T cell receptor beta chains listed next were all sequenced from one sample in a study of regulatory T cells in long-lasting Graves disease. Noted time point: newly diagnosed GD, antithyroid drugs for less than 3 months. PBMC-extracted RNA yielded the TCR library. TCR beta libraries were built with iRepertoire HTBI primers and Arm-PCR of CDR3 regions. A single record per CDR3 protein comes from TCRdb applying MiXCR to the multiplex PCR reads. The table shows approximately 360,000 distinct CDR3 sequences, with about 12% occurring only once. These records were also assigned to another study, of T cells in Graves' hyperthyroidism and ophthalmopathy.

Material: peripheral blood mononuclear cells (PBMCs), obtained at new diagnosis, from a patient treated with antithyroid drugs. Receptors were obtained from a woman younger than 30 with Graves disease.

In this sample, this clonotype turned up many times. This rearrangement joins TRBV3-1 to TRBJ2-1; TRBD1 matches 7 bases. This CDR3 comprises 21 residues. Per the germline V gene, CDR1 is LGHDT and CDR2 is YNNKEL (reference sequence). The J segment lost 0 bases and the V segment lost 0 bases, leaving 17 bases of the junction unmatched. CDR3 region: CASSQDGLTGSLPRSYNEQFF. CDR3 DNA sequence: TGTGCCAGCAGCCAAGATGGGTTGACAGGGTCCCTACCCCGCTCCTACAATGAGCAGTTCTTC.

This clonotype was seen repeatedly, ten times or more. This rearrangement joins TRBV6-2 or TRBV6-3 to TRBJ1-5; D gene unclear. The germline V gene has CDR1 MNHEY and CDR2 SVGEGT. The V gene lost 0 bases and the J gene lost 1 base, with 16 bases spanning the gap. CDR3 length: 18 amino acids. The CDR3 DNA reads TGTGCCAGCAGTTACTCGATTCGCTTTGAATCCAGCAATCAGCCCCAGCATTTT. Translating it yields CASSYSIRFESSNQPQHF.

This clonotype was observed many times. The rearrangement joins TRBV15 to TRBJ1-6; D is uncertain. This CDR3 has 17 amino acids. Germline V gives CDR1 LNHNV, CDR2 YYDKDF (reference sequence). Trimming cost V 0 bases and J 1 base, with 10 bases left between them. In nucleotides, the CDR3 is TGTGCCACCAGCAGAGATCTGGGCCGGTCCTATAATTCACCCCTCCACTTT. It codes for CATSRDLGRSYNSPLHF.

This clonotype was seen only a few times. One end of the junction does not line up with germline, which may come from a read error. Written as DNA, the CDR3 is TGTGTCAGCAGCCGACTGGGACTGAGCATGAACACTGAAGCTTTCTTT. Encoded protein: CVSSRLGLSMNTEAFF. This chain links TRBV12-3 or TRBV12-4 with TRBJ1-1, with D maybe TRBD1 (5 bases). The CDR3 loop spans 16 amino acids.

In this sample, this clonotype turned up many times. This chain's CDR3 is CASSLDPPGTRYSPLHF. In DNA form, the CDR3 reads TGTGCCAGCAGCTTAGATCCCCCGGGGACTAGGTATTCACCCCTCCACTTT. The J gene is TRBJ1-6, the V gene TRBV11-2; D possibly corresponds to TRBD1 (5 bases). Germline V CDR1 and CDR2: SGHAT, FQNNGV. The length of the CDR3 is 17 residues. Trimming removed 0 bases from V and 8 bases from J, with 17 bases in between.

This clonotype was found many times. This rearrangement joins TRBV19 to TRBJ2-1, with 13 bases fitting TRBD2. The V segment lost 3 bases and the J segment 9 bases; nucleotides outside the gene matches: 11. This CDR3 contains 17 residues. From germline, CDR1 is LNHDA and CDR2 SQIVND (reference sequence). The DNA for the CDR3 is TGTGCCAGTAGTATTTTAGTGACTAGCGGGGGGCAGGGTGAGCAGTTCTTC. Protein sequence: CASSILVTSGGQGEQFF.

This clonotype was observed at least ten times. V usage is TRBV2 and J usage is TRBJ1-5; D unresolved. Germline V gives CDR1 SNHLY, CDR2 FYNNEI. The V end was cut by 3 bases, the J end by 2 bases, with 11 bases between. The CDR3 is made up of 15 amino acids. The CDR3 here is CASSDLSGRNQPQHF. CDR3 nucleotide sequence: TGTGCCAGCAGTGATCTCTCGGGTCGCAATCAGCCCCAGCATTTT.

The sample holds many counts of this clonotype. The V and J genes are TRBV6-1 and TRBJ2-5; the D gene is possibly TRBD1 (6 bases). This CDR3 contains 12 residues. In germline, CDR1 is MNHNS, CDR2 SASEGT. V gave up 7 bases and J gave up 4 bases, with 10 bases separating them. CDR3 in amino acids: CASTGDRETQYF. The CDR3 bases are TGTGCCAGCACAGGGGATCGAGAGACCCAGTACTTC.

The rearrangement links TRBV7-6 to TRBJ2-1; 7 bases map to TRBD2. The CDR3 spans 12 residues. The germline V gene encodes CDR1 SGHVS and CDR2 FNYEAQ. The ends lost 5 bases at V and 8 bases at J; junction bases unmatched: 3. For the CDR3, the DNA is TGTGCCAGCAGCCGAGGACTAGATGAGCAGTTCTTC. Protein product: CASSRGLDEQFF.

In this sample, this clonotype turned up many times. The rearrangement links TRBV6-5 to TRBJ2-2, with TRBD1 matching 7 bases. The CDR3 is 14 residues long. CDR1 MNHEY and CDR2 SVGAGI come from the germline V gene. The J segment lost 7 bases and the V segment lost 4 bases, leaving 6 bases of the junction unmatched. The CDR3 DNA follows: TGTGCCAGCAGTTTGATTACAGGGGTCGGGGAGCTGTTTTTT. Translation gives CASSLITGVGELFF.

This clonotype was seen at least ten times. The chain links TRBV28 to TRBJ2-5, with D perhaps being TRBD1 or TRBD2 (5 bases each). CDR1 and CDR2 from the germline V gene are MDHEN and SYDVKM. The V and J ends lost 5 bases and 5 bases respectively, with 18 bases between them. The CDR3 totals 15 residues. CDR3: CASSALGTRRETQYF. The CDR3 region has the DNA TGTGCCAGCAGTGCGCTAGGGACCCGCCGGGAGACCCAGTACTTC.

A remark on this clonotype: A much more abundant neighbour one base away suggests this may be a read error. The rearrangement links TRBV12-3 or TRBV12-4 to TRBJ2-1, with D possibly being TRBD1 (6 bases). The V end lost 11 bases, the J end lost 6 bases, and 23 bases lay between the germline ends. This CDR3 contains 15 residues. The CDR3 here is CAANRDPNNANEQFF. Here the CDR3 DNA reads TGTGCCGCCAACAGGGATCCTAACAACGCCAATGAGCAGTTCTTC.

The V gene is TRBV13, the J gene TRBJ2-3; the match to TRBD2 covers 9 bases. The CDR3 length is 16 residues. Germline CDR1 is PRHDT and CDR2 is FYEKMQ (reference sequence). J gave up 0 bases and V 4 bases, and 5 bases lay outside the gene matches. The CDR3 sequence: CASSSTSGLSTDTQYF. CDR3 in DNA: TGTGCCAGCAGCTCTACTAGCGGGCTAAGCACAGATACGCAGTATTTT.

Comments on this clonotype: A much larger clone lies one base from this, so it may be a read error. The chain is built from TRBV7-2 and TRBJ2-5; D is unresolved. The CDR3 consists of 12 residues. Germline assignment: CDR1 SGHTA and CDR2 FQGNSA. The CDR3 spells CASSFRVEIQYF. CDR3 coding DNA: TGTGCCAGCAGCTTTAGAGTTGAGATCCAGTACTTC.

The gene calls are TRBV11-2 and TRBJ2-7, with D possibly TRBD2 on 7 matching bases. CDR3 length: 15 amino acids. V gave up 6 bases and J gave up 4 bases, with 19 bases separating them. Germline V lookup: CDR1 SGHAT, CDR2 FQNNGV. Here the CDR3 reads CASRSWGLAVYEQYF. The DNA for the CDR3 is TGTGCCAGCAGATCATGGGGGCTAGCGGTGTACGAGCAGTACTTC.

This clonotype has at least ten counts. The chain has TRBV11-2 and TRBJ1-2, with 10 bases that match TRBD1. V shed 5 bases and J 6 bases; nucleotides not matched to a gene: 6. This CDR3 has 14 residues. CDR1 and CDR2 (germline): SGHAT, FQNNGV. The CDR3 region has the DNA TGTGCCAGCAGCACTCCGGGACAGGGGCATGGCTACACCTTC. Translating it yields CASSTPGQGHGYTF.

The V and J genes are TRBV4-1 and TRBJ1-3; D unclear. Germline V gene lookup returns CDR1 MGHRA and CDR2 YSYEKL. The germline V and J ends were trimmed by 4 bases and 0 bases, with 10 bases remaining between them. The CDR3 is 15 residues long. CDR3 sequence (DNA): TGCGCCAGCAGCCCGGAGCGTCTCTCTGGAAACACCATATATTTT. This codes for CASSPERLSGNTIYF.

The J gene is TRBJ2-3, the V gene TRBV20-1, with 11 bases that match TRBD2. The DNA end is a closer match to TRBJ2-7, so the J assignment may be wrong. CDR3 length equals 14 residues. CDR1 DFQATT and CDR2 SNEGSKA come from the germline V gene (reference sequence). The CDR3 DNA reads as TGCAGTGCAGCTACTTTTAGCGGGGGGGACGAGCAGTACTTC. Amino acid sequence: CSAATFSGGDEQYF.

This clonotype was detected ten times or more. The chain is built from TRBV18 and TRBJ1-2; D ambiguous. Germline-derived CDR1 and CDR2 are KGHSH and LQKENI. The V and J ends lost 0 bases and 2 bases respectively, with 7 bases between them. This CDR3 region has 14 residues. The DNA for the CDR3 is TGTGCCAGCTCACCACCCCCAGAAAACTATGGCTACACCTTC. Its translation is CASSPPPENYGYTF.

This clonotype was found many times. The chain couples TRBV6-2 or TRBV6-3 to TRBJ2-3, with 8 bases identical to TRBD2. V was clipped by 0 bases and J by 3 bases; unmatched bases: 11. Germline V lookup: CDR1 MNHEY, CDR2 SVGEGT. The CDR3 is 18 residues long. The CDR3 here is CASSYSRTSGGKTDTQYF. CDR3 bases: TGTGCCAGCAGTTACTCCCGCACTAGCGGAGGAAAAACAGATACGCAGTATTTT.

This clonotype was seen many times. The gene calls are TRBV27 and TRBJ1-2; D gene uncertain. Germline CDR1 reads MNHEY; CDR2 reads SMNVEV (reference sequence). Trimming took off 3 bases at V and 3 bases at J, with 8 bases between the two ends. The CDR3 contains 13 residues. The CDR3 bases are TGTGCCAGCAGTTTTGAAGGAGACTATGGCTACACCTTC. Its translation: CASSFEGDYGYTF.